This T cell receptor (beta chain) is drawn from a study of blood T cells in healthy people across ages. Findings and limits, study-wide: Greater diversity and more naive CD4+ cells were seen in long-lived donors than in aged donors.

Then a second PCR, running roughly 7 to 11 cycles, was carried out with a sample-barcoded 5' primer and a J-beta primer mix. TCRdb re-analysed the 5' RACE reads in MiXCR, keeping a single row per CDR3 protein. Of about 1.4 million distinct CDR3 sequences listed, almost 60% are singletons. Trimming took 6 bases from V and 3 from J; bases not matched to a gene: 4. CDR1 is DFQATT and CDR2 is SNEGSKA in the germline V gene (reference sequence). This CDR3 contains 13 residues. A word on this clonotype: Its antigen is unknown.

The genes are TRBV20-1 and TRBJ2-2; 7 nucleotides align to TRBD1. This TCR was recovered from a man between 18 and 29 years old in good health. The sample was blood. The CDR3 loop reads CSAPGQYTGELFF. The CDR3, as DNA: TGCAGTGCCCCGGGACAGTACACCGGGGAGCTGTTTTTT.